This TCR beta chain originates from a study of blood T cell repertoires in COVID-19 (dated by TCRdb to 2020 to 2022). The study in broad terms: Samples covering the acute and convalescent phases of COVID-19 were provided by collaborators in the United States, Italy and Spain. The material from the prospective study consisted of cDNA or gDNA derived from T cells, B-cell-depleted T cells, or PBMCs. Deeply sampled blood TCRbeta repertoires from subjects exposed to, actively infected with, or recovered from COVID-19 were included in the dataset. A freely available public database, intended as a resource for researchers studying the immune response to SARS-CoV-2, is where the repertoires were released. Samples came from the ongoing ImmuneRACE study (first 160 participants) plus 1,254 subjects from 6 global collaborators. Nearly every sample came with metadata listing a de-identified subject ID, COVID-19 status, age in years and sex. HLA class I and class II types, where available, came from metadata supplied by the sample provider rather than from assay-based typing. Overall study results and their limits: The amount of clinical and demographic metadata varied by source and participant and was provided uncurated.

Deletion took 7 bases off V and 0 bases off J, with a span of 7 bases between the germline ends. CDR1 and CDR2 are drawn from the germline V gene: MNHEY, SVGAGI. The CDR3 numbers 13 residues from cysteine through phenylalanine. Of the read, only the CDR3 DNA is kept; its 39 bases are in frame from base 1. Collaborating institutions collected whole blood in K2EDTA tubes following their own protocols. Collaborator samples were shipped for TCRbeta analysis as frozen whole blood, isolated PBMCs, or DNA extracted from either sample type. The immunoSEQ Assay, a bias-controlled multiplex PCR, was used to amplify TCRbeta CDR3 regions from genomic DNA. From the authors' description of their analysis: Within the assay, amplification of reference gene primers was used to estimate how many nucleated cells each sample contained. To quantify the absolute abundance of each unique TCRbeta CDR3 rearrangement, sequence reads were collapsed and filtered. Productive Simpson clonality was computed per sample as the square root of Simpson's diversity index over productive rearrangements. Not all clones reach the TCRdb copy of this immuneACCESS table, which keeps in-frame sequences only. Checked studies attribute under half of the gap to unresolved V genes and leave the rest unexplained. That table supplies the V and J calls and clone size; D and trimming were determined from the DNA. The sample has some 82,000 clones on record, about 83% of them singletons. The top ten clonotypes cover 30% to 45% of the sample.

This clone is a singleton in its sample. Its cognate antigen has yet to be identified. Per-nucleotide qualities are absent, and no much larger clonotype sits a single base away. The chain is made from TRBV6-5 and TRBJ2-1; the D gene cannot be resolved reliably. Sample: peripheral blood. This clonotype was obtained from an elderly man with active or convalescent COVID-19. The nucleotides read TGTGCCAGCACCCTCAGCTCCTACAATGAGCAGTTCTTC. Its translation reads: CASTLSSYNEQFF.